These T cell receptor beta chains were read from a single sample in a study of blood T cell repertoires in COVID-19. The protocol was immunoSEQ multiplex PCR, while the TCRdb copy is restricted to in-frame clones and leaves out a portion. This sample yields some 96,000 clones, of which about 85% are seen a single time; 9.5% to 15% belongs to the top ten. Sequencing was performed on peripheral blood. These receptors all stem from a human donor in a cohort sampled during active COVID-19. The CDR3 runs from the conserved cysteine through the conserved F or W. Expanded clones are given a class, and other clones once, few, many or no size at all.

clone_size v_call cdr3_aa
. TRBV12-5 CASGLINPGNTIYF
. TRBV6-5 CASIYGSSYNEQFF
. TRBV5-1 CASSYLGPIEEQYF
. TRBV6-2/TRBV6-3 CASSYAPVAQFF
once TRBV6-5 CASARTPYYEQYF
few TRBV7-8 CASSLRLAETQYF
. TRBV5-1 CASRAGALGTSGGTKETQYF
. TRBV5-5 CASSFGQLNQPQHF
few TRBV18 CASSPSPASGSYEQYF
. TRBV11-2 CASSLTDSSYEQYF
. TRBV6-2/TRBV6-3 CASSTSGGGYEQFF
. TRBV10-3 CAISESREGARNEQFF
. TRBV7-2 CASSSLAGGGTGELFF
. TRBV10-3 CASRQYSEQPQHF
few TRBV19 CASSIGSASGSRNEQYF
. TRBV10-3 CAISGQGVTEAFF
few TRBV9 CASSVGRTGVSGANVLTF
. TRBV5-1 CASSPGTPDTQYF
. TRBV4-3 CASSQVAGSWGNEQFF
. TRBV6-6 CASSTSTGRSYEQYF
. TRBV15 CATSREGRGGQPQHF
. TRBV18 CASSPPMSGGLGEQYF
. TRBV30 CAWSTGLAGDDEQFF
. TRBV9 CASSVHLTDEQYF
. TRBV6-6 CASNHGLAGYNEQFF
. TRBV19 CAAGDELRNQPQHF
once TRBV7-2 CASSGGIAGGLNEQFF
. TRBV19 CASSIDSGQGVAEAFF
. TRBV3-1/TRBV3-2 CASSLGLAGAKETQYF
. TRBV5-5 CASSLQGTGGVGGETQYF
few TRBV5-1 CASSPEAAGGANEQFF
. TRBV6-5 CASSYLGLNYGYTF
. TRBV5-6 CASSFQGYNSPLHF
. TRBV5-6 CASSTSQGAGEKLFF
. TRBV3-1/TRBV3-2 CASSQGGGYEQYF